Listed below are T cell receptor beta chains from one sample, sequenced in a study of T cell responses to AZD1222 COVID-19 vaccine. Libraries were prepared by immunoSEQ multiplex PCR; TCRdb keeps only in-frame clonotypes and omits some of them. The sample holds some 150,000 clones; 85% to 90% are singletons and the top ten take approximately 1.6%. The sequences come from peripheral blood, collected on day 0 of AZD1222 vaccination. These TCRs come from an adult in good health. Each CDR3 is given without its conserved first and last residue. D genes are given only for firm matches.

V gene,D gene,J gene,CDR3 protein
TRBV29-1,-,TRBJ2-7,SVEEARTYEQY
TRBV7-3,TRBD1,TRBJ2-1,ASSLRQGPYNEQF
TRBV3-1/TRBV3-2,-,TRBJ2-2,ASSQETGTLPNTGELF
TRBV20-1,-,TRBJ2-1,SAGRGTMEF
TRBV5-4,TRBD1,TRBJ2-5,ASSILGQGRGETQY
TRBV7-6,-,TRBJ2-2,ASSLGSLGSGELF
TRBV10-2,-,TRBJ1-1,ASSKGVNTEAF
TRBV7-6,-,TRBJ2-3,ASSGGGTDTQY
TRBV6-5,-,TRBJ1-1,ASTTSQGNTEAF
TRBV5-4,-,TRBJ1-1,ASSAQNPGTEAF
TRBV4-1,-,TRBJ1-2,ASSQPTTGTPNYGYT
TRBV9,-,TRBJ1-3,ASSFRESGNTIY
TRBV6-5,TRBD1,TRBJ1-5,ASSPDRGHQPQH
TRBV7-9,TRBD1,TRBJ1-3,ASSSGQGSGNTIY
TRBV10-1,-,TRBJ2-3,ASSGEGNTDTQY
TRBV18,TRBD2,TRBJ2-3,ASSPGLATTTDTQY
TRBV3-1/TRBV3-2,-,TRBJ2-2,ASSQARAEYYTGELF
TRBV5-1,-,TRBJ2-1,ASSLIQVGGEQF
TRBV2,TRBD2,TRBJ2-1,ASSEVRGGDNEQF
TRBV6-6,-,TRBJ1-3,ACRQSGNTIY
TRBV11-2,-,TRBJ1-1,ASGDISEAF
TRBV6-5,-,TRBJ1-6,ASSQAGSTPLH
TRBV12-5,TRBD1,TRBJ2-1,ASGLVLGTGSYNEQF
TRBV30,-,TRBJ2-1,AWSRGSDTNEQF
TRBV5-6,-,TRBJ1-1,ASRLGATEAF
TRBV5-1,-,TRBJ1-1,ASSFGRANTEAF